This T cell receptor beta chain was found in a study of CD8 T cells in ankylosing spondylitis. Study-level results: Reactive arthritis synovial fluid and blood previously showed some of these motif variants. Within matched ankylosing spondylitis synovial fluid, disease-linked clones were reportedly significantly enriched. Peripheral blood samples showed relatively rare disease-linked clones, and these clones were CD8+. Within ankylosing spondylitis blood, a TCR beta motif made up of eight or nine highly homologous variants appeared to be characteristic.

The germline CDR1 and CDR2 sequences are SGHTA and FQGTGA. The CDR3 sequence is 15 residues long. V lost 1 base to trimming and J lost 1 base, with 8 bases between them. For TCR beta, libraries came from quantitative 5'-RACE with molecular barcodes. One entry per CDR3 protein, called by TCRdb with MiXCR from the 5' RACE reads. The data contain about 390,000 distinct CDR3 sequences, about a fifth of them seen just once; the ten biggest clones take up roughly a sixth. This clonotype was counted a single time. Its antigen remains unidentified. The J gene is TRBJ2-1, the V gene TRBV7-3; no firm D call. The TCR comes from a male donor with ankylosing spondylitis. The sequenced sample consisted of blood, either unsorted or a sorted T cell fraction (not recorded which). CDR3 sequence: CASSLRAASYNEQFF. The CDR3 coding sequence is TGTGCCAGCAGCTTAAGGGCGGCATCCTACAATGAGCAGTTCTTC.